The entry below gives a single TCR beta chain sequence along with its context. These data belong to a study of blood T cell repertoires in COVID-19. Source study methods: Counts of nucleated cells, estimated from reference gene primer amplification, were obtained. Profiling relied on immunoSEQ multiplex PCR, and the TCRdb table lists in-frame clones only, not all of them. The DNA gave D and trimming, while V, J and clone size come from that table. This sample has some 190,000 clones; roughly 88% occur once, and the top ten carry 6.9%. This CDR3 comprises 13 residues. From germline, CDR1 is SQVTM and CDR2 ANQGSEA. V was cut by 6 bases and J by 4 bases, with 15 bases left in between.

The sequenced material came from peripheral blood. The TCR comes from a man older than 75 with COVID-19, enrolled during active disease. This chain uses TRBV29-1 with TRBJ1-2; tentative D call: TRBD1 (5 bases). CDR3 nucleotides: TGCAGCGTCGCTTCTGGCCAGGGCTATGGCTACACCTTC. Translated, it gives CSVASGQGYGYTF.